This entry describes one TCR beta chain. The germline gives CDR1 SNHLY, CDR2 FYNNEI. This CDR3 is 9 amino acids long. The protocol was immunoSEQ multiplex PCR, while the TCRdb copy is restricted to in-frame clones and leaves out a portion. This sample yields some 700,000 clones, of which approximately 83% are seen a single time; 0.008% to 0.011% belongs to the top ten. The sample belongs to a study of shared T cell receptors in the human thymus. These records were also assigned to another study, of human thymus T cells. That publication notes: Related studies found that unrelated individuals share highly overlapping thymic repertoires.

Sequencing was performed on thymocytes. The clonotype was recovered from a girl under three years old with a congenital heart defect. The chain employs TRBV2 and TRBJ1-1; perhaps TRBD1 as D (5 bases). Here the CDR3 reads CGVTVEAFF. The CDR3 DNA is TGTGGGGTGACAGTCGAAGCTTTCTTT.